The 3 T cell receptor beta chains presented below share a single source sample, sequenced in a study of cytomegalovirus exposure and HLA in healthy donors. Primers included in the PCR were 60 Vbeta and 13 Jbeta primers. TCRdb's copy holds only in-frame clones and misses some; the assay was immunoSEQ multiplex PCR. The table records some 140,000 clones, 73% of them present only once. Sequenced input: PBMCs. The receptors here all came from a woman between 40 and 50 years old in good health and CMV-seronegative.

J is TRBJ2-3 and V is TRBV2; D perhaps matches TRBD1 (5 bases). Deletions cut 8 bases from V and 6 bases from J, with 18 bases between. The CDR3 is made up of 14 amino acids. Per the germline V gene, CDR1 is SNHLY and CDR2 is FYNNEI. CDR3 nucleotide sequence: TGTGCCAGCGCCGTCACTGGGGCCCCCGATACGCAGTATTTT. It is translated as CASAVTGAPDTQYF.

This clone occurred a few times. The V and J genes are TRBV5-1 and TRBJ1-3, with D possibly matching TRBD1 (6 bases). The CDR3 extends over 15 amino acids. V lost 2 bases, J lost 0 bases, and 9 bases lay in between. The germline V gene has CDR1 SGHRS and CDR2 YFSETQ. The CDR3 here is CASSFGQSSGNTIYF. The CDR3 coding sequence is TGCGCCAGCAGCTTTGGACAGAGCTCTGGAAACACCATATATTTT.

The chain carries TRBV7-9 and TRBJ2-7, with 8 bases matching TRBD2. Germline CDR1 SEHNR, CDR2 FQNEAQ (reference sequence). Trimming at V came to 5 bases and at J to 1 base, leaving 7 bases not matched to a gene. There are 15 residues in the CDR3. This CDR3 reads CASSTSGGGSYEQYF. The CDR3 DNA follows: TGTGCCAGCAGCACCTCGGGGGGGGGATCCTACGAGCAGTACTTC.